This is a list of T cell receptor beta chains from one sample in a study of early T cells in non-severe SARS-CoV-2 infection. Each CDR3 protein is one row after TCRdb ran MiXCR on the 5' RACE reads. Of over 85,000 distinct CDR3 sequences in the sample, around 16% were seen once. The specimen was whole blood. These receptor sequences come from an adult who was a healthcare worker with PCR-confirmed SARS-CoV-2 infection or an uninfected control (not recorded which). Each CDR3 is given with its conserved first and last residue. Each record gives: J gene, clone size, D gene, V gene, CDR3 protein, CDR3 DNA. The D gene is left open where the match is weak. Clone size appears in some rows only: once, few, many, or a class for an expanded clone.

>TRBJ1-5|few|NA|TRBV6-2/TRBV6-3
CASSFDRTYNQPQHF
TGTGCCAGCAGTTTCGACAGGACCTACAATCAGCCCCAGCATTTT
>TRBJ1-3|NA|NA|TRBV3-1
CASSQDRGGSGNTIYF
TGTGCCAGCAGCCAAGACAGAGGGGGCTCTGGAAACACCATATATTTT
>TRBJ2-7|NA|TRBD2|TRBV7-9
CASSFSLAGSYEQYF
TGTGCCAGCAGCTTCTCACTAGCGGGAAGCTACGAGCAGTACTTC
>TRBJ1-4|NA|NA|TRBV4-3
CASSQDKEYVGEKLFF
TGCGCCAGCAGCCAAGATAAGGAGTACGTTGGTGAAAAACTGTTTTTT
>TRBJ2-2|few|TRBD1|TRBV5-1
CASSPRDRSYTGELFF
TGCGCCAGCAGCCCCCGGGACAGGAGTTACACCGGGGAGCTGTTTTTT
>TRBJ2-7|once|NA|TRBV14
CASSQVGSGGGYRYEQYF
TGTGCCAGCAGCCAAGTAGGTTCCGGGGGTGGATACAGGTACGAGCAGTACTTC
>TRBJ1-3|few|NA|TRBV10-1
CASSQVEGNTIYF
TGCGCCAGCAGCCAAGTGGAAGGAAACACCATATATTTT
>TRBJ2-7|NA|NA|TRBV20-1
CSARDREGGYEQYF
TGCAGTGCTAGAGATAGGGAGGGGGGCTACGAGCAGTACTTC
>TRBJ2-7|few|TRBD2|TRBV30
CAWSHPRLAGGYEQYF
TGTGCCTGGAGTCATCCAAGACTAGCGGGAGGTTACGAGCAGTACTTC
>TRBJ2-2|NA|NA|TRBV7-7
CASSALRPLNTGELFF
TGTGCCAGCAGCGCCTTACGTCCCCTGAACACCGGGGAGCTGTTTTTT